One sample yielded the 17 T cell receptor beta chains listed below, sequenced in a study of PD-L1 blockade in urothelial cancer. Time point indicated: peripheral blood 6 weeks after treatment start. Some clones are missing from TCRdb's copy, which holds only in-frame ones; the method was immunoSEQ multiplex PCR. The sample includes about 48,000 clones, approximately 80% of them seen just once. The sequencing here drew on PBMCs, taken around atezolizumab (anti-PD-L1) treatment. These receptors all stem from a man between 65 and 85 years old with urothelial cancer.

The DNA for the CDR3 is TGTGCCAGCAGCTTAGATCAAGCTAGCGGGACCCCCTACGAGCAGTACTTC. Protein sequence: CASSLDQASGTPYEQYF. The chain recombines TRBV11-2 with TRBJ2-7; 9 bases are a match to TRBD2. This CDR3 has 17 amino acids. CDR1 is SGHAT, CDR2 FQNNGV, per germline. V lost 0 bases, J lost 2 bases, and 8 bases stayed unmatched.

This chain links TRBV6-5 with TRBJ2-7; possible D gene TRBD1, 6 bases. Germline V gene data show CDR1 as MNHEY and CDR2 as SVGAGI. Trimming left V 6 bases short and J 2 bases short, with 11 bases between. This CDR3 has 13 residues. CDR3 sequence: CASRQGEAYEQYF. The CDR3 region has the DNA TGTGCCAGCAGACAGGGTGAAGCCTACGAGCAGTACTTC.

The chain uses TRBV27 and TRBJ2-3; weak D call: TRBD2 (5 bases). Germline lookup yields CDR1 MNHEY and CDR2 SMNVEV (reference sequence). Trimming took 4 bases from V and 2 from J, leaving 10 bases between them. The CDR3 length is 14 residues. This CDR3 reads CASSSEGPTDTQYF. In DNA form, the CDR3 reads TGTGCCAGCAGTTCCGAGGGTCCCACAGATACGCAGTATTTT.

The chain uses TRBV7-9 and TRBJ2-1; the match to TRBD2 covers 9 bases. Germline CDR1 reads SEHNR; CDR2 reads FQNEAQ (reference sequence). CDR3 length: 13 amino acids. The V segment lost 6 bases and the J segment 6 bases; nucleotides outside the gene matches: 3. CDR3 sequence (DNA): TGTGCCAGCAGTACTAGCGGGCCCAATGAGCAGTTCTTC. Translated, it gives CASSTSGPNEQFF.

This chain uses TRBV11-1 with TRBJ2-4; D not resolved. V was cut by 5 bases and J by 7 bases, with 15 bases left in between. The V gene's germline CDR1 is SGHAT and CDR2 FQDESV (reference sequence). The CDR3 totals 14 residues. The CDR3 reads CASSPPLARNIQYF. The DNA of the CDR3 is TGTGCCAGCAGCCCCCCTTTAGCACGGAACATTCAGTACTTC.

The rearrangement uses TRBV18 and TRBJ1-4, with D unclear. Trimming took 1 base from V and 2 from J, leaving 5 bases between them. The CDR3 runs to 14 residues. Germline CDR1 reads KGHSH; CDR2 reads LQKENI. CDR3 sequence reads: CASSPLYTNEKLFF. For the CDR3, the DNA is TGTGCCAGCTCACCACTGTATACTAATGAAAAACTGTTTTTT.

In this sample, this clone turned up a few times. The chain carries TRBV27 and TRBJ1-1, with 7 bases aligning to TRBD1. The length of the CDR3 is 16 residues. CDR1 and CDR2 (germline): MNHEY, SMNVEV (reference sequence). V trimming: 6 bases; J trimming: 0 bases; junction bases outside the gene matches: 10. This CDR3 reads CASRPNRGTMNTEAFF. The CDR3 nucleotides are TGTGCCAGCAGGCCAAACAGGGGAACCATGAACACTGAAGCTTTCTTT.

CDR3 DNA sequence: TGTGCCAGCAGTGAAGCACCTACGGGGGGGTCCGAGGGAGAAAAACTGTTTTTT. Translated: CASSEAPTGGSEGEKLFF. The chain couples TRBV6-1 to TRBJ1-4; D is possibly TRBD1 (5 bases). Trimming took 0 bases from V and 8 from J, leaving 22 bases between them. The CDR3 contains 18 residues. Germline lookup yields CDR1 MNHNS and CDR2 SASEGT.

The chain employs TRBV4-1 and TRBJ2-1, with 8 nucleotides matching TRBD2. Germline V gives CDR1 MGHRA, CDR2 YSYEKL. With V trimmed by 3 bases and J by 2 bases, 9 bases remained unmatched. This CDR3 region has 17 residues. The CDR3 sequence is CASSQTKSGSTYNEQFF. CDR3 coding DNA: TGCGCCAGCAGCCAGACTAAAAGCGGGAGTACCTACAATGAGCAGTTCTTC.

The V call is TRBV9, the J call TRBJ2-5; 12 bases align to TRBD2. The J call may be mistaken, given a closer DNA end match to TRBJ2-7. Germline V gene lookup returns CDR1 SGDLS and CDR2 YYNGEE. CDR3 length: 16 amino acids. As DNA, the CDR3 is TGTGCCAGCAGCACCGAGAGGACTAGCGGGAACTACGAGCAGTACTTC. Its protein is CASSTERTSGNYEQYF.

The chain links TRBV11-2 to TRBJ2-1, with D perhaps matching TRBD2 (6 bases). V was clipped by 4 bases and J by 5 bases, with 15 bases between them. There are 15 residues in the CDR3. Per the germline V gene, CDR1 is SGHAT and CDR2 is FQNNGV. CDR3 residues: CASSSQRAPHNEQFF. The CDR3 DNA reads as TGTGCCAGCAGCTCACAGCGGGCCCCCCACAATGAGCAGTTCTTC.

The genes are TRBV11-2 and TRBJ2-7; the D gene is possibly TRBD2 (5 bases). V lost 1 base and J lost 5, with 9 bases in between. CDR1 and CDR2 (germline): SGHAT, FQNNGV. The CDR3 loop spans 13 amino acids. The CDR3 DNA reads as TGTGCCAGCAGCTTAGGGAGGTCCCACGAGCAGTACTTC. This gives the protein CASSLGRSHEQYF. Full variable domain (rest looked up from reference TRBV11-2 and TRBJ2-7): EAGVAQSPRYKIIEKRQSVAFWCNPISGHATLYWYQQILGQGPKLLIQFQNNGVVDDSQLPKDRFSAERLKGVDSTLKIQPAKLEDSAVYLCASSLGRSHEQYFGPGTRLTVT.

The J gene is TRBJ2-4, the V gene TRBV15, with D possibly TRBD2 on 6 matching bases. Germline CDR1 and CDR2: LNHNV and YYDKDF (reference sequence). This CDR3 has 15 amino acids. V lost 6 bases and J lost 3, with 15 bases in between. This CDR3 is CATSRGWAVKNIQYF. The CDR3 nucleotides are TGTGCCACCAGTCGGGGGTGGGCGGTCAAAAACATTCAGTACTTC.

CDR3 amino acids: CSVALQLSPKNIQYF. The CDR3 DNA sequence: TGCAGCGTTGCTTTACAGTTATCCCCCAAAAACATTCAGTACTTC. This rearrangement joins TRBV29-1 to TRBJ2-4, with D hard to call. Germline assignment: CDR1 SQVTM and CDR2 ANQGSEA. The length of the CDR3 is 15 residues. Trimming shortened V by 4 bases and J by 2 bases, and 15 bases separated the two germline ends.

The V and J genes are TRBV2 and TRBJ2-3; 11 bases line up with TRBD2. The germline V gene has CDR1 SNHLY and CDR2 FYNNEI. This CDR3 spans 16 amino acids. Germline trimming cut 3 bases from V and 5 bases from J; bases unmatched to any gene: 7. CDR3 sequence reads: CASSETLAGGGDTQYF. The DNA of the CDR3 is TGTGCCAGCAGTGAGACGCTAGCGGGAGGAGGAGATACGCAGTATTTT.

The rearrangement uses TRBV9 and TRBJ2-7; 15 nucleotides line up with TRBD2. The germline V gene encodes CDR1 SGDLS and CDR2 YYNGEE. This CDR3 comprises 17 residues. After removal of 3 bases from V and 5 bases from J, the junction contained 9 bases not matched to a gene. In DNA, the CDR3 is TGTGCCAGCAGCGCGGGACTAGCGGGAGGTTATGTCGACGAGCAGTACTTC. Translating gives CASSAGLAGGYVDEQYF.

CDR3 in amino acids: CASSPFRAGGISEAFF. The CDR3 nucleotides are TGTGCCAGCAGTCCGTTTAGGGCAGGGGGCATTTCTGAAGCTTTCTTT. V gene TRBV28 combines with J gene TRBJ1-1; 8 nucleotides align to TRBD1. The CDR3 has 16 amino acids. The ends lost 5 bases at V and 6 bases at J; junction bases unmatched: 14. Germline CDR1 MDHEN, CDR2 SYDVKM.